This T cell receptor beta chain was sequenced for a study of T cells in Graves' hyperthyroidism and ophthalmopathy. Study conclusions and caveats: Ophthalmopathy, as predicted by the model, came a median around 6.7 months after the prediction.

Based on clinical symptoms, serum thyroxine and TRAb, thyroid ultrasound and orbital computed tomography, diagnoses were reached. PBMCs came from more than 9 ml fresh peripheral blood. This clonotype has a count of ten or more. Its specificity is unknown. RNA transcripts were the template for amplifying TCR beta CDR3 regions. A first-round RT-PCR of the TCR CDR3 used the HTBI primer set. TCRdb re-derived calls from the multiplex PCR reads in MiXCR, one entry per CDR3 protein. Among fewer than 650,000 distinct CDR3 sequences listed, approximately 14% were seen once. The TCR was taken from a woman aged 40 to 50 with Graves' ophthalmopathy. The sample taken for sequencing was blood.

CDR3 DNA: TGTGCCAGCAGCCTTACAGGCTACCAAGAGACCCAGTACTTC. It specifies CASSLTGYQETQYF. The chain recombines TRBV7-8 with TRBJ2-5; weak D call: TRBD1 (5 bases). V lost 5 bases to trimming and J lost 0 bases, with 10 bases between them. CDR3 length: 14 amino acids. Germline V CDR1 and CDR2: SGHVS, FQNEAQ.